This is a list of T cell receptor beta chains from one sample in a study of blood T cell repertoires in COVID-19. Libraries were prepared by immunoSEQ multiplex PCR; TCRdb keeps only in-frame clonotypes and omits some of them. Of about 83,000 clones in the sample, roughly 82% were seen once. The sample comprised peripheral blood. The source is a woman of 80 years or more with active or convalescent COVID-19. Both conserved end residues are part of each CDR3. Fields, in order: D gene, clone size, J gene, V gene, CDR3 protein, CDR3 DNA. D genes are given only for firm matches. The listing skips clone size in some rows; elsewhere it reads once, few, many or a size class.

TRBD1 NA TRBJ2-7 TRBV9 CASSATGVYEQYF TGTGCCAGCAGCGCGACAGGGGTCTACGAGCAGTACTTC
TRBD1 NA TRBJ1-5 TRBV6-1 CASSDQGGQPQHF TGTGCCAGCAGTGACCAGGGGGGCCAGCCCCAGCATTTT
TRBD1 NA TRBJ1-1 TRBV5-5 CASSSLQGRTEAFF TGTGCCAGCAGCTCCCTACAGGGGAGAACTGAAGCTTTCTTT
NA NA TRBJ1-1 TRBV19 CASSLTRRRLMNTEAFF TGTGCCAGTAGTCTAACGAGACGGAGACTAATGAACACTGAAGCTTTCTTT
NA NA TRBJ1-1 TRBV18 CASSPPRRRLNTEAFF TGTGCCAGCTCACCACCACGGAGGCGACTGAACACTGAAGCTTTCTTT
TRBD1 NA TRBJ1-4 TRBV19 CASSVRQGGLEKLFF TGTGCCAGTAGTGTCCGACAGGGAGGTTTAGAAAAACTGTTTTTT
NA NA TRBJ1-4 TRBV5-6 CASSLHRDEKLFF TGTGCCAGCAGCTTGCACAGAGACGAAAAACTGTTTTTT
TRBD1 NA TRBJ1-1 TRBV3-1/TRBV3-2 CASSRGQGAPWERENTEAFF TGTGCCAGCAGCCGGGGACAGGGAGCCCCTTGGGAAAGGGAGAACACTGAAGCTTTCTTT
TRBD1 NA TRBJ2-7 TRBV3-1/TRBV3-2 CASSQGRGQEQYF TGTGCCAGCAGCCAAGGCCGGGGACAGGAGCAGTACTTC
TRBD2 NA TRBJ2-1 TRBV11-2 CASSPTAGRLYNEQFF TGTGCCAGCAGCCCCACAGCGGGGCGGCTTTACAATGAGCAGTTCTTC
NA few TRBJ1-1 TRBV6-2/TRBV6-3 CASSYGKGMNTEAFF TGTGCCAGCAGTTACGGAAAGGGGATGAACACTGAAGCTTTCTTT
TRBD2 NA TRBJ2-3 TRBV2 CASSVGTRVGTQYF TGTGCCAGCAGTGTCGGGACTAGGGTGGGTACGCAGTATTTT
TRBD2 NA TRBJ2-3 TRBV19 CASSIKGPTSGEGDTQYF TGTGCCAGTAGTATAAAGGGCCCGACTAGCGGGGAAGGGGATACGCAGTATTTT
NA NA TRBJ1-2 TRBV6-6 CASSLAPGYTF TGTGCCAGCAGTCTGGCTCCGGGCTACACCTTC
NA NA TRBJ1-5 TRBV5-1 CASSLGSGQSNQPQHF TGCGCCAGCAGCTTGGGGTCTGGACAAAGCAATCAGCCCCAGCATTTT